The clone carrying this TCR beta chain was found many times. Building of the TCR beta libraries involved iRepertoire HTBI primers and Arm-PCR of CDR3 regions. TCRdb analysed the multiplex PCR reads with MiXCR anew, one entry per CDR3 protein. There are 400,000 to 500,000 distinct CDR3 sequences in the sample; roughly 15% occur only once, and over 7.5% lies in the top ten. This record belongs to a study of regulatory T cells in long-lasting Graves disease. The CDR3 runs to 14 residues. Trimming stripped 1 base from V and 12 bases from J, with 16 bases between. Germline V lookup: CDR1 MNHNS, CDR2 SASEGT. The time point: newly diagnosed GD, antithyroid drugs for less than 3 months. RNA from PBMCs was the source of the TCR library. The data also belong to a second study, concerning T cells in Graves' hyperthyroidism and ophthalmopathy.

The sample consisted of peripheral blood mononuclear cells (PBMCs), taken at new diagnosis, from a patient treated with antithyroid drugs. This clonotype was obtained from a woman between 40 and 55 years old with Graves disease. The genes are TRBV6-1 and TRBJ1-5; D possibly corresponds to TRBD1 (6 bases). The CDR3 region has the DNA TGTGCCAGCAGTGAAGAAGGGGGAGGTTGGAGCCAGCATTTT. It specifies CASSEEGGGWSQHF.